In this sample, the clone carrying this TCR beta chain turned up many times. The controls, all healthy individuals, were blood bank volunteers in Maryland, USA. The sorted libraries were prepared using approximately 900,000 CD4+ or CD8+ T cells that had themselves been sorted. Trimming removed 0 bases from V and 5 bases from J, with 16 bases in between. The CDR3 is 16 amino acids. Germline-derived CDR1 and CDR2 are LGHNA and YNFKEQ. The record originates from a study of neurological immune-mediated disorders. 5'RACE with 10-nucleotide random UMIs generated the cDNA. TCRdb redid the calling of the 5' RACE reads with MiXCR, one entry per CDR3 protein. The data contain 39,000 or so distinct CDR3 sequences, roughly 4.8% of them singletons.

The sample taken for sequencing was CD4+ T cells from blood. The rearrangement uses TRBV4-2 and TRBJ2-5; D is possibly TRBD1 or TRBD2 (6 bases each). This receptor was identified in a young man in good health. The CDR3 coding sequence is TGTGCCAGCAGCCAAGATCCAGGGGAGGTCTCGGAGACCCAGTACTTC. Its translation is CASSQDPGEVSETQYF.